These 25 T cell receptor beta chains were sequenced from one sample in a study of blood T cell repertoires in COVID-19. The repertoire was sequenced with immunoSEQ multiplex PCR; TCRdb's copy has only in-frame clones and lacks some. The sample includes more than 300,000 clones, roughly 89% of them seen just once. Specimen: peripheral blood. All receptors derive from a woman under 40 with COVID-19, enrolled during active disease.

The V call is TRBV19, the J call TRBJ1-2; D is uncertain. Trimming cost V 5 bases and J 0 bases, with 10 bases left between them. Germline CDR1 and CDR2: LNHDA and SQIVND (reference sequence). The CDR3 loop spans 14 amino acids. CDR3 residues: CASSWAGSNYGYTF. DNA of the CDR3: TGTGCCAGTAGTTGGGCGGGATCTAACTATGGCTACACCTTC.

V and J are TRBV11-3 and TRBJ2-5; a possible D gene is TRBD2 (6 bases). Germline V lookup: CDR1 SGHNT, CDR2 YENEEA. The CDR3 has 14 residues. The V end was cut by 5 bases, the J end by 1 base, with 11 bases between. CDR3: CASSAASVQETQYF. In DNA, the CDR3 is TGTGCCAGCAGCGCCGCTAGCGTCCAAGAGACCCAGTACTTC.

CDR3: CASRRLEQETQYF. The CDR3 DNA follows: TGTGCCAGCAGGCGACTGGAGCAAGAGACCCAGTACTTC. This rearrangement joins TRBV11-3 to TRBJ2-5; D unresolved. CDR3 length: 13 amino acids. The V gene lost 6 bases and the J gene lost 2 bases, with 10 bases spanning the gap. Germline-derived CDR1 and CDR2 are SGHNT and YENEEA.

This chain joins TRBV2 and TRBJ2-2; 14 positions agree with TRBD2. Germline assignment: CDR1 SNHLY and CDR2 FYNNEI. V was pared by 6 bases and J by 5 bases, with 11 bases of the junction left unmatched. The CDR3 length is 18 residues. The CDR3 DNA reads as TGTGCCAGCAGGGATAGACTAGCGGGGGGGCCTGGGACCGGGGAGCTGTTTTTT. This encodes CASRDRLAGGPGTGELFF.

The rearrangement uses TRBV18 and TRBJ1-5, with no clear D. Germline-derived CDR1 and CDR2 are KGHSH and LQKENI. Trimming removed 3 bases from V and 1 base from J, with 16 bases in between. CDR3 length: 17 amino acids. For the CDR3, the DNA is TGTGCCAGCTCACCCTCCCAGTCTACGGGGAGCAATCAGCCCCAGCATTTT. Translation: CASSPSQSTGSNQPQHF.

A word on this clone: This CDR3 is also generated by other DNA sequences in the sample. The chain is built from TRBV3-1 (or the pseudogene TRBV3-2) and TRBJ2-5; TRBD2 agrees at 14 bases. The CDR3 extends over 16 amino acids. The V segment lost 1 base and the J segment 2 bases; nucleotides outside the gene matches: 0. The V gene's germline CDR1 is LGHDT and CDR2 YNNKEL (reference sequence). The CDR3: CASSQGLAGGQETQYF. The CDR3, as DNA: TGTGCCAGCAGCCAAGGACTAGCGGGGGGGCAAGAGACCCAGTACTTC.

The rearrangement uses TRBV4-1 and TRBJ1-2; the D is unclear. Germline-derived CDR1 and CDR2 are MGHRA and YSYEKL. This CDR3 is built from 17 residues. Trimming left V 2 bases short and J 6 bases short, with 22 bases between. CDR3 in amino acids: CASSQSEGRVELDGYTF. DNA for the CDR3: TGCGCCAGCAGCCAAAGTGAGGGCCGTGTTGAACTCGATGGCTACACCTTC.

The rearrangement links TRBV5-6 to TRBJ2-1, with a possible D match to TRBD2 (7 bases). CDR1 is SGHDT and CDR2 is YYEEEE in the germline V gene. Trimming cost V 1 base and J 6 bases, with 11 bases left between them. There are 14 residues in the CDR3. Here the CDR3 reads CASSLTGRGNEQFF. CDR3 DNA sequence: TGTGCCAGCAGCTTGACAGGGAGGGGCAATGAGCAGTTCTTC.

This clone was seen a handful of times. The rearrangement uses TRBV27 and TRBJ1-2, with no clear D. Germline CDR1 reads MNHEY; CDR2 reads SMNVEV (reference sequence). Trimming took off 0 bases at V and 8 bases at J, with 10 bases between the two ends. The CDR3 sequence is 13 residues long. This CDR3 is CASSLSGGLGYTF. The CDR3 DNA follows: TGTGCCAGCAGTTTATCCGGAGGCCTAGGCTACACCTTC.

V gene TRBV28 combines with J gene TRBJ2-2, with D possibly matching TRBD2 (7 bases). V was trimmed by 3 bases and J by 4 bases, leaving 12 bases between them. This CDR3 comprises 15 residues. In germline, CDR1 is MDHEN, CDR2 SYDVKM. The CDR3 region is CASSLGRGTTGELFF. In nucleotides, the CDR3 is TGTGCCAGCAGTTTGGGGAGGGGGACCACCGGGGAGCTGTTTTTT.

The rearrangement links TRBV28 to TRBJ1-1; TRBD1 might be the D (5 bases). From germline, CDR1 is MDHEN and CDR2 SYDVKM. This CDR3 is 14 amino acids long. V lost 6 bases and J lost 3, with 14 bases in between. CDR3 amino acids: CASSSERGDTEAFF. In DNA form, the CDR3 reads TGTGCCAGCAGCTCTGAGCGGGGGGACACTGAAGCTTTCTTT.

V usage is TRBV12-3 or TRBV12-4 and J usage is TRBJ1-2, with TRBD1 matching over 12 bases. The CDR3 loop spans 13 amino acids. With 3 bases clipped from V and 14 bases from J, the junction kept 7 bases outside the gene matches. The CDR3 sequence: CASSFWDRGQATF. The CDR3 nucleotides read TGTGCCAGCAGTTTCTGGGACAGGGGGCAGGCGACCTTC.

The chain employs TRBV7-9 and TRBJ1-5, with D possibly TRBD1 on 5 matching bases. Trimming shortened V by 0 bases and J by 12 bases, and 9 bases separated the two germline ends. Germline lookup yields CDR1 SEHNR and CDR2 FQNEAQ (reference sequence). The CDR3 loop spans 12 amino acids. CDR3 DNA: TGTGCCAGCAGCTTAGCGGGGGGAAACCAGCATTTT. Translation: CASSLAGGNQHF.

The chain links TRBV19 to TRBJ2-2; no reliable D call. CDR3 size: 11 residues. Per the germline V gene, CDR1 is LNHDA and CDR2 is SQIVND (reference sequence). The germline V and J ends were trimmed by 8 bases and 8 bases, with 9 bases remaining between them. The CDR3 is CASEWSGELFF. Here the CDR3 DNA reads TGTGCCAGTGAGTGGTCTGGGGAGCTGTTTTTT.

Points on this clone: Other DNA sequences from this sample encode an identical CDR3 as well. The chain has TRBV7-8 and TRBJ2-7; tentatively, D is TRBD2 (5 bases). Trimming took off 1 base at V and 4 bases at J, with 8 bases between the two ends. The length of the CDR3 is 13 residues. The germline gives CDR1 SGHVS, CDR2 FQNEAQ. CDR3 region: CASSLDRGYEQYV. The CDR3 bases are TGTGCCAGCAGCTTAGATCGGGGTTACGAGCAGTACGTC.

Here the CDR3 DNA reads TGTGCCAGCAGTGAGGAATATACAGGATCTAACTATGGCTACACCTTC. It translates to CASSEEYTGSNYGYTF. This chain joins TRBV6-4 and TRBJ1-2, with D possibly being TRBD1 (5 bases). CDR3 length: 16 residues. With 3 bases removed from V and 0 bases from J, the gap between germline ends came to 14 bases. Germline V CDR1 and CDR2: MRHNA, SNTAGT.

This chain connects TRBV10-3 to TRBJ2-7, with D perhaps TRBD2 (6 bases). Deletions cut 11 bases from V and 4 bases from J, with 15 bases between. Germline V lookup: CDR1 ENHRY, CDR2 SYGVKD. The CDR3 has 12 amino acids. This chain's CDR3 is CAARRVEYEQYF. In DNA form, the CDR3 reads TGTGCCGCCAGGAGGGTTGAGTACGAGCAGTACTTC.

This chain uses TRBV24-1 with TRBJ1-2, with D unclear. V lost 5 bases, J lost 2 bases, and 5 bases lay in between. The CDR3 length is 12 residues. Germline lookup yields CDR1 KGHDR and CDR2 SFDVKD. The CDR3 here is CATSVSNYGYTF. The CDR3 DNA follows: TGTGCCACCAGTGTGTCGAACTATGGCTACACCTTC.

This clone occurred a few times. This chain links TRBV10-1 with TRBJ2-7; TRBD1 aligns across 12 bases. V was pared by 7 bases and J by 5 bases, with 12 bases of the junction left unmatched. Germline CDR1 WNHNN, CDR2 SYGVQD (reference sequence). The CDR3 runs 16 residues. The CDR3: CASIPGQGAVANEQYV. The CDR3 DNA is TGCGCCAGCATTCCGGGACAGGGGGCGGTAGCAAACGAGCAGTACGTC.

The J gene is TRBJ1-3, the V gene TRBV5-1; D unresolved. The germline V and J ends were trimmed by 4 bases and 0 bases, with 8 bases remaining between them. Germline V gene lookup returns CDR1 SGHRS and CDR2 YFSETQ. The CDR3 is made up of 14 amino acids. The CDR3 region has the DNA TGCGCCAGCAGCCTGAGTATCTCTGGAAACACCATATATTTT. Its translation: CASSLSISGNTIYF.

The rearrangement joins TRBV3-1 (or the pseudogene TRBV3-2) to TRBJ1-2; TRBD1 is a possible D gene (5 bases). Trimming pared 1 base from V and 8 bases from J, leaving 14 bases between. The CDR3 is 14 amino acids. Germline lookup yields CDR1 LGHDT and CDR2 YNNKEL (reference sequence). DNA for the CDR3: TGTGCCAGCAGCCAAGGGTCAGGGAGGGAGGGCTACACCTTC. Translated, it gives CASSQGSGREGYTF.

The rearrangement joins TRBV29-1 to TRBJ1-2, with 10 bases fitting TRBD1. Germline CDR1 SQVTM, CDR2 ANQGSEA. The CDR3 sequence is 14 residues long. With 6 bases clipped from V and 2 bases from J, the junction kept 6 bases outside the gene matches. The CDR3 DNA is TGCAGCGTCGGCGGGGGACAGGGGAACTATGGCTACACCTTC. Its translation is CSVGGGQGNYGYTF.

The sample holds one count of this clone. This likely reflects a read error, since a far larger clone is one base away. The chain links TRBV2 to TRBJ1-1; 11 bases fit TRBD1. Germline loops: CDR1 SNHLY, CDR2 FYNNEI. V was pared by 6 bases and J by 5 bases, with 2 bases of the junction left unmatched. The CDR3 has 13 amino acids. The CDR3 DNA is TGTGCCAGCAGCCGGGACAGGGGGACTGAAGCTTTCTTT. Residues: CASSRDRGTEAFF.

The chain is built from TRBV7-9 and TRBJ2-2, with 10 bases matching TRBD1. V gave up 5 bases and J gave up 4 bases; unmatched junction bases: 10. This CDR3 contains 17 residues. Germline-derived CDR1 and CDR2 are SEHNR and FQNEAQ (reference sequence). CDR3 residues: CASSPGTGAAFTGELFF. The CDR3 DNA reads TGTGCCAGCAGCCCGGGGACAGGGGCAGCGTTCACCGGGGAGCTGTTTTTT.

This rearrangement joins TRBV7-2 to TRBJ1-6; 8 positions agree with TRBD1. Germline V CDR1 and CDR2: SGHTA, FQGNSA. The CDR3 runs 14 residues. Trimming took 7 bases from V and 7 from J; bases not matched to a gene: 6. As DNA, the CDR3 is TGTGCCAGCACACCGGGACAGGAGAATTCACCCCTCCACTTT. This encodes CASTPGQENSPLHF.